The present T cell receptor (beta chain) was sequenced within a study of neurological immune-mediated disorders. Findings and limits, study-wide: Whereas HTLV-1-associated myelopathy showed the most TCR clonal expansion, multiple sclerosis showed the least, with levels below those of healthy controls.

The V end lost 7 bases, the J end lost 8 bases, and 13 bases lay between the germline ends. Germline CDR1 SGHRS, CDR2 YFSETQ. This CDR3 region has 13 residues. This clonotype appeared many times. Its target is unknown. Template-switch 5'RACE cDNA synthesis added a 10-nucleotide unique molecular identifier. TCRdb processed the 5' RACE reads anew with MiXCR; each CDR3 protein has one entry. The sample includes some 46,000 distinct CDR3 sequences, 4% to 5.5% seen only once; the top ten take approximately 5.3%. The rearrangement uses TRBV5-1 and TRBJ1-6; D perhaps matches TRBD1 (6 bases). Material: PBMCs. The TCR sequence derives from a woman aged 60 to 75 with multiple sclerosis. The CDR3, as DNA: TGCGCCAGCGCAGACCACAGGGATTCACCCCTCCACTTT. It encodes CASADHRDSPLHF.